The T cell receptor (beta chain) described here comes from a study of T-cell memory formation after mild COVID-19. Germline loops: CDR1 SGHTA, CDR2 FQGNSA. The ends were cut back, 1 base at V and 0 bases at J, with 8 bases in the middle. CDR3 length: 15 amino acids. Study-level results: Memory from before infection featured some responding clones, which suggests cross-reactive memory joined. Day 15 to 85 contracting clones showed balanced CD4/CD8; later expanders leaned CD4+. Mostly located in CM and EM were contracting CD4+ clones, with contracting CD8+ clones located in EMRA.

This clonotype was seen a few times. The target antigen is unknown. Barcoded TCR alpha and TCR beta cDNA libraries with UMIs came from 5'RACE using constant-segment primers. TCRdb passed the 5' RACE reads through MiXCR, listing each CDR3 protein once. The profile covers about 190,000 distinct CDR3 sequences, with about 18% appearing a single time and 2% to 3% taken by the ten largest. The origin of this receptor is an adult woman who had mild COVID-19 (a few samples of this study predate the infection). Cell type and time point are not known. This chain connects TRBV7-2 to TRBJ2-3; D uncertain. The sample consisted of PBMCs or a T cell subset sorted from them (not recorded which). The CDR3 bases are TGTGCCAGCAGCTTAGACTACCTAAGCACAGATACGCAGTATTTT. Translation gives CASSLDYLSTDTQYF.